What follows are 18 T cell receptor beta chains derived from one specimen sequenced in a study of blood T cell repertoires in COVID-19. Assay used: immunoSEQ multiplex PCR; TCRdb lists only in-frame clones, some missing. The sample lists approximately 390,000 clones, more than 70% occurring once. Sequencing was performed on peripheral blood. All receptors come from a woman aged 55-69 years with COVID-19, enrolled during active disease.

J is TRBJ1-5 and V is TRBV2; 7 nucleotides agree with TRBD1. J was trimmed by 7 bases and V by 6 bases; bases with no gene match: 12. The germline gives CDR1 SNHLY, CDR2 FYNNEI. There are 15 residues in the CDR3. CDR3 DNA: TGTGCCAGCAGGGCCGGGACAGTAGGGCCACAGCCCCAGCATTTT. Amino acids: CASRAGTVGPQPQHF.

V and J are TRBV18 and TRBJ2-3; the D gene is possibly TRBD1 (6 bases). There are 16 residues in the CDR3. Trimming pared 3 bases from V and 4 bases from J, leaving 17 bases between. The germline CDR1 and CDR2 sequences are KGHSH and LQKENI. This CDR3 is CASSPKQGTVADTQYF. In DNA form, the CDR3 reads TGTGCCAGCTCACCGAAGCAGGGGACGGTCGCAGATACGCAGTATTTT. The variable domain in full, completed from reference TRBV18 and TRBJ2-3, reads NAGVMQNPRHLVRRRGQEARLRCSPMKGHSHVYWYRQLPEEGLKFMVYLQKENIIDESGMPKERFSAEFPKEGPSILRIQQVVRGDSAAYFCASSPKQGTVADTQYFGPGTRLTVL.

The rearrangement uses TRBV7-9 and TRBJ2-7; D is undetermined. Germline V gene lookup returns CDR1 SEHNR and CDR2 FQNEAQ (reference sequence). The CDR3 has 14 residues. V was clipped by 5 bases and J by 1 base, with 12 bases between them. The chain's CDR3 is CASSPGRFSYEQYF. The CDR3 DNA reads TGTGCCAGCAGCCCAGGCCGGTTTTCCTACGAGCAGTACTTC.

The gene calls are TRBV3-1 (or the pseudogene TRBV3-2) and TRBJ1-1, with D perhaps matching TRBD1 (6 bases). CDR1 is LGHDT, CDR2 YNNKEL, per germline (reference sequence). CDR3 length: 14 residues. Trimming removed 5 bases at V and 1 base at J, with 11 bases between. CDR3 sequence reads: CASSFTGQNTEAFF. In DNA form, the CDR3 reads TGTGCCAGCAGCTTCACAGGGCAGAACACTGAAGCTTTCTTT.

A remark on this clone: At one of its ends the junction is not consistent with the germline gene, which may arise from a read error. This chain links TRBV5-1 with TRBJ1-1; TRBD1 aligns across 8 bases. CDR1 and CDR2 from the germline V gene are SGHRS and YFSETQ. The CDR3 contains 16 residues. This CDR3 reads CASTLTGEPMNTEAFF. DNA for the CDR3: TGCGCCAGCACCTTGACAGGGGAACCTATGAACACTGAAGCTTTCTTT.

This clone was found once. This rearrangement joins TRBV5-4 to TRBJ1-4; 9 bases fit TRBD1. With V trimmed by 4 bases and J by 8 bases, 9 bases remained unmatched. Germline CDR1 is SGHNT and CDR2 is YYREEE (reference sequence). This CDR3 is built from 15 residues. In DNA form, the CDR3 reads TGTGCCAGCAGCACCCGGACAGGGGTGGGAGAAAAACTGTTTTTT. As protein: CASSTRTGVGEKLFF.

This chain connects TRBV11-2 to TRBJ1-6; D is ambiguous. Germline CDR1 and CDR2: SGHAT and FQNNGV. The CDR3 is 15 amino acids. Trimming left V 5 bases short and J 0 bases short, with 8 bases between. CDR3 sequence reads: CASSNRSSYNSPLHF. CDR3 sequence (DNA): TGTGCCAGCAGCAACCGGAGCTCCTATAATTCACCCCTCCACTTT.

DNA for the CDR3: TGTGCTAGTGGTTCCGGGACTAGCGGGGTCACAGATACGCAGTATTTT. It translates to CASGSGTSGVTDTQYF. V is TRBV12-5 and J is TRBJ2-3, with 13 bases aligning to TRBD2. Germline CDR1 LGHNT, CDR2 FRNRAP. The CDR3 is 16 residues long. V lost 4 bases, J lost 2 bases, and 3 bases stayed unmatched. The full variable domain, completed using reference TRBV12-5 and TRBJ2-3, is DARVTQTPRHKVTEMGQEVTMRCQPILGHNTVFWYRQTMMQGLELLAYFRNRAPLDDSGMPKDRFSAEMPDATLATLKIQPSEPRDSAVYFCASGSGTSGVTDTQYFGPGTRLTVL.

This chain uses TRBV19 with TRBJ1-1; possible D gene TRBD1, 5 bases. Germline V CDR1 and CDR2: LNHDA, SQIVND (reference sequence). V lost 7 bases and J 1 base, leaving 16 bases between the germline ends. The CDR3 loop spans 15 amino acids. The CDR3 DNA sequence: TGTGCCAGTAAGGGCGGGGGAACTCCGAACACTGAAGCTTTCTTT. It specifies CASKGGGTPNTEAFF.

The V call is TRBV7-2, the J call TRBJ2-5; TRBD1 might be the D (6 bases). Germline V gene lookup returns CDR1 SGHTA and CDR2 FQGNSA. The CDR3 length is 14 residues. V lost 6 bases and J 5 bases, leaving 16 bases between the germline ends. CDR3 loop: CASSRTRDTETQYF. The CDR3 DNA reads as TGTGCCAGCAGTCGAACCCGGGACACCGAGACCCAGTACTTC.

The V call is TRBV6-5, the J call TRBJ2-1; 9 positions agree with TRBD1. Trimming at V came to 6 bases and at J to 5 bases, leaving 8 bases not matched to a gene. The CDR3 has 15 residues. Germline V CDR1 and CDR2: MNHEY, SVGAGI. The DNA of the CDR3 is TGTGCCAGCAGGGGGACAGGGAGGGTTCACAATGAGCAGTTCTTC. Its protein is CASRGTGRVHNEQFF.

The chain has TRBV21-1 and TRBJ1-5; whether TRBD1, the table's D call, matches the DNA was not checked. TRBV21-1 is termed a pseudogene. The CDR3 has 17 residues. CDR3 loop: CASSTPWGRGRVQPQHF. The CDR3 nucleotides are TGTGCCAGCAGCACCCCATGGGGGCGCGGAAGGGTTCAGCCCCAGCATTTT.

CDR3 DNA: TGTGCCAGCTCACCGGGGCTAGCGGGGCTCATCGAGCAGTACTTC. Translating gives CASSPGLAGLIEQYF. The rearrangement uses TRBV18 and TRBJ2-7; 9 positions agree with TRBD2. Looked up from germline, CDR1 is KGHSH and CDR2 is LQKENI. The CDR3 runs 15 residues. V was pared by 3 bases and J by 6 bases, with 9 bases of the junction left unmatched.

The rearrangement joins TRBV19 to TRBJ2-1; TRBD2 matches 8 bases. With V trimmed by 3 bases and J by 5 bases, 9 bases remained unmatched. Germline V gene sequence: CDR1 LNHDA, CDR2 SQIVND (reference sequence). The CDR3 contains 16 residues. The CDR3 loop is CASSMLGGGLNNEQFF. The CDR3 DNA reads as TGTGCCAGTAGTATGCTAGGCGGGGGGCTTAACAATGAGCAGTTCTTC.

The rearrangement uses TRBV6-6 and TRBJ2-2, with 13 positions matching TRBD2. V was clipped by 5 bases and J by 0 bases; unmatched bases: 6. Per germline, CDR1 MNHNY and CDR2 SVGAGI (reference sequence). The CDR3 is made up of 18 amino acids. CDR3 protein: CASSPGTSGATNTGELFF. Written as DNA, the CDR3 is TGTGCCAGCAGTCCCGGGACTAGCGGGGCGACGAACACCGGGGAGCTGTTTTTT.

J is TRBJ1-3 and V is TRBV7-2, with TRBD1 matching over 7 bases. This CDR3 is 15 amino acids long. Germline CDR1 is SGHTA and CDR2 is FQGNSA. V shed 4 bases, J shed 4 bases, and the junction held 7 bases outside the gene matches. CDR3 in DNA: TGTGCCAGCAGCTCGCACAGGGGTTCCGGAAACACCATATATTTT. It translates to CASSSHRGSGNTIYF.

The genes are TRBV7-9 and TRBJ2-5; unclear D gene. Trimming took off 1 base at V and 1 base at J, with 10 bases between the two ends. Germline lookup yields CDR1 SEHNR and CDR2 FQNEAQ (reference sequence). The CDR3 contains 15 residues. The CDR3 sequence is CASSLGGVRQETQYF. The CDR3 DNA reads TGTGCCAGCAGCTTAGGAGGAGTCCGCCAAGAGACCCAGTACTTC.

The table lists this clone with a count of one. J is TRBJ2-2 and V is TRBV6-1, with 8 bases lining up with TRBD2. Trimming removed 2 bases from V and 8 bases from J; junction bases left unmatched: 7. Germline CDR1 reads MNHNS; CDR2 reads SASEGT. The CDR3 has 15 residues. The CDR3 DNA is TGTGCCAGCAGTGAACAACCCGGGGGGGCGGGGGAGCTGTTTTTT. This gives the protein CASSEQPGGAGELFF.